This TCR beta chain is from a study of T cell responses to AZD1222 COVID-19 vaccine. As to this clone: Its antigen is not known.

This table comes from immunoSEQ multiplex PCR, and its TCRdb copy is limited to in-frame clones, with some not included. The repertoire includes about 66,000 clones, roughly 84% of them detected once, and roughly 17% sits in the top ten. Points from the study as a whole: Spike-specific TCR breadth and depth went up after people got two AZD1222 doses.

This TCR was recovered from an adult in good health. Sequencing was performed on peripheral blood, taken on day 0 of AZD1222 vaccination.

DNA for the CDR3: TGTGCCAGCAGTTACTGGACGGGACCTAACACTGAAGCTTTCTTT. Encoded protein: CASSYWTGPNTEAFF. The chain has TRBV6-5 and TRBJ1-1; D possibly corresponds to TRBD1 (5 bases). Trimming shortened V by 1 base and J by 2 bases, and 11 bases separated the two germline ends. Germline V gives CDR1 MNHEY, CDR2 SVGAGI. CDR3 length: 15 residues.